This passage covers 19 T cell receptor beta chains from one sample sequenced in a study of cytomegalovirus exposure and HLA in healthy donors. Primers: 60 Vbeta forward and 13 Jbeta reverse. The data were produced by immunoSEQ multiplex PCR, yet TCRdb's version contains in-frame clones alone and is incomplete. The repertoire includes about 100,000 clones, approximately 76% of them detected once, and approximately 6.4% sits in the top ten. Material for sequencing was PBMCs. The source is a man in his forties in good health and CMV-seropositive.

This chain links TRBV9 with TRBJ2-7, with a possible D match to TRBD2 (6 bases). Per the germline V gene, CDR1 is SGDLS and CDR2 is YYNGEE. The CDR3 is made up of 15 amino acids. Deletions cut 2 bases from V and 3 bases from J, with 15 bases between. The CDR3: CASSVGSGELYEQYF. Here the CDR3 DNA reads TGTGCCAGCAGCGTGGGTTCGGGGGAACTCTACGAGCAGTACTTC.

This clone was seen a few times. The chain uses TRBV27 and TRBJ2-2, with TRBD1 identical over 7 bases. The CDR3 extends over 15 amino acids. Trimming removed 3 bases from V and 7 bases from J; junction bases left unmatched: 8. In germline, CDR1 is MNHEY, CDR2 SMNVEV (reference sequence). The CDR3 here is CASSFSGTAIGELFF. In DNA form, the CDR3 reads TGTGCCAGCAGTTTCTCCGGGACAGCCATCGGGGAGCTGTTTTTT.

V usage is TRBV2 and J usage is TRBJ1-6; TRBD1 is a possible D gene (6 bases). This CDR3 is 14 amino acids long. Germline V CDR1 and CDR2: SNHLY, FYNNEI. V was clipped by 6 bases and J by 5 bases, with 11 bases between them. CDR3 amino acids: CASRPTGDNSPLHF. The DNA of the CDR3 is TGTGCCAGCAGACCGACAGGAGATAATTCACCCCTCCACTTT.

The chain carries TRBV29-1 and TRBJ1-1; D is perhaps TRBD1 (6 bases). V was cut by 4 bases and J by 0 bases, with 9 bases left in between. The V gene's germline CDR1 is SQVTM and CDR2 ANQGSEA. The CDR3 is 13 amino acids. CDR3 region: CSVADRLNTEAFF. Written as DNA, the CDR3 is TGCAGCGTTGCCGACAGGTTGAACACTGAAGCTTTCTTT. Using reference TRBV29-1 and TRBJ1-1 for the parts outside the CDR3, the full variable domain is SAVISQKPSRDICQRGTSLTIQCQVDSQVTMMFWYRQQPGQSLTLIATANQGSEATYESGFVIDKFPISRPNLTFSTLTVSNMSPEDSSIYLCSVADRLNTEAFFGQGTRLTVV.

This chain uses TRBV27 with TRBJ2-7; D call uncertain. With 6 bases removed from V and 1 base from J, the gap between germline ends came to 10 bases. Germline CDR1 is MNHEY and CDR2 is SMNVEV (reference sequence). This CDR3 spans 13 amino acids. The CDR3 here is CASSLVGSYEQYF. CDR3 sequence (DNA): TGTGCCAGCAGCTTGGTCGGGTCCTACGAGCAGTACTTC.

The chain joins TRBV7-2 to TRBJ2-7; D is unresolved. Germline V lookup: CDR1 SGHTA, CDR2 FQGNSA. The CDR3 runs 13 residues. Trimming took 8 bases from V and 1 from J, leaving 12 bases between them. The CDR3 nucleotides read TGTGCCAGCCCACGAGGCGGATCCTACGAGCAGTACTTC. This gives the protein CASPRGGSYEQYF.

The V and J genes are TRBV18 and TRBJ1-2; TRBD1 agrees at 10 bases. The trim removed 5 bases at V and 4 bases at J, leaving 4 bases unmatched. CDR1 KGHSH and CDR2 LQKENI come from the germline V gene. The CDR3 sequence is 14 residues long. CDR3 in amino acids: CASSTTGGGYGYTF. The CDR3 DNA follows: TGTGCCAGCTCAACGACAGGGGGCGGCTATGGCTACACCTTC.

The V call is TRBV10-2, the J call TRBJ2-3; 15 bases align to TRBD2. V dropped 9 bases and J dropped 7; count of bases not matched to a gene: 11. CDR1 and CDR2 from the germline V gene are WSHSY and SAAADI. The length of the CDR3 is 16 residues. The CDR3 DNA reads TGCGCCAGTTTTGGACTAGCGGGGGGGCCTAGCAATACGCAGTATTTT. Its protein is CASFGLAGGPSNTQYF.

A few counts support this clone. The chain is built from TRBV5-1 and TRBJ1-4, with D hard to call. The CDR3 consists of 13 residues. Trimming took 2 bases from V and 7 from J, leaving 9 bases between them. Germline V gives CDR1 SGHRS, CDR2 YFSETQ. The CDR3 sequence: CASSLERSEKLFF. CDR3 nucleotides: TGCGCCAGCAGCTTAGAGCGGAGTGAAAAACTGTTTTTT.

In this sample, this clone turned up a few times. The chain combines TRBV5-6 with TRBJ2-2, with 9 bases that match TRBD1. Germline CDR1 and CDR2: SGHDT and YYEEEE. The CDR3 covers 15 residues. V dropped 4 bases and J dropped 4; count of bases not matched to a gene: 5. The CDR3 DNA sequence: TGTGCCAGCAGCCAGATGACAGGGGGCACCGGGGAGCTGTTTTTT. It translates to CASSQMTGGTGELFF.

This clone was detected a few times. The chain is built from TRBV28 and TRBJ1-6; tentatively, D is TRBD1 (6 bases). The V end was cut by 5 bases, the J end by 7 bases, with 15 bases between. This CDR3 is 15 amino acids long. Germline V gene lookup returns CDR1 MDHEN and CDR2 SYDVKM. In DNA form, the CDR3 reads TGTGCCAGCAGTCGCGGACAGCTCGTAAATTCACCCCTCCACTTT. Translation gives CASSRGQLVNSPLHF.

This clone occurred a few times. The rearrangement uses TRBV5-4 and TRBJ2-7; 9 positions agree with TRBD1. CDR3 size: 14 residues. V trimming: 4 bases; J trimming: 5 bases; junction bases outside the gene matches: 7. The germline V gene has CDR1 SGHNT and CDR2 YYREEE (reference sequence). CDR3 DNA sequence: TGTGCCAGCAGCATAGGACAGGGGACACACGAGCAGTACTTC. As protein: CASSIGQGTHEQYF.

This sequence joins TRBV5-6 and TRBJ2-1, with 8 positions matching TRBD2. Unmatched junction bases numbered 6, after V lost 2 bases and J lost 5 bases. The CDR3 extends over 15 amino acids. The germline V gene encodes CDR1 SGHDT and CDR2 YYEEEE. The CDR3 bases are TGTGCCAGCAGCTTAGTCGACGGGAGGGACAATGAGCAGTTCTTC. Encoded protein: CASSLVDGRDNEQFF.

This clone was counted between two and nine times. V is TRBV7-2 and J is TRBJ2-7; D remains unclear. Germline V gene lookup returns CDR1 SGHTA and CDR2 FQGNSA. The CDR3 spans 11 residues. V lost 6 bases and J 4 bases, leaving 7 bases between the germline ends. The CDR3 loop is CASSNNYEQYF. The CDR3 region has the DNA TGTGCCAGCAGTAACAATTACGAGCAGTACTTC.

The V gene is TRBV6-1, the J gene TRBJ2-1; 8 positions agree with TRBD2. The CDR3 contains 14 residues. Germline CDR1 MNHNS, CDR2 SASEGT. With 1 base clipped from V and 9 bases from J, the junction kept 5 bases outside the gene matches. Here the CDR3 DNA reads TGTGCCAGCAGTGAAGTTAGCGGGGTCGGTGAGCAGTTCTTC. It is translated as CASSEVSGVGEQFF.

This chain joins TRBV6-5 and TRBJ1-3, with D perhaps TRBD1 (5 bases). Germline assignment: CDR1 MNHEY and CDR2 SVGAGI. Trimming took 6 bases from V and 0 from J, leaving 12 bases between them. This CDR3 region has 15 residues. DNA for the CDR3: TGTGCCAGCAGCCTCGACAGATACTCTGGAAACACCATATATTTT. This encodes CASSLDRYSGNTIYF.

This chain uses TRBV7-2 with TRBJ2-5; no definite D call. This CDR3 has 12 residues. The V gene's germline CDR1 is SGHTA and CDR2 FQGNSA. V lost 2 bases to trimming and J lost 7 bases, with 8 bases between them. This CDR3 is CASSLSLRTQYF. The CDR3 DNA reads TGTGCCAGCAGCTTATCCCTGAGGACCCAGTACTTC.

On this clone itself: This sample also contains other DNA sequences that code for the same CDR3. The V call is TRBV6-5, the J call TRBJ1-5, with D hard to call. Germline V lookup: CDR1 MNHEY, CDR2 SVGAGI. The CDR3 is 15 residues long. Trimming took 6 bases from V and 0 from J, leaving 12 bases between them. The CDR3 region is CASSRTGYSNQPQHF. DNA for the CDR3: TGTGCCAGCAGCAGGACTGGATATAGCAATCAGCCCCAGCATTTT.

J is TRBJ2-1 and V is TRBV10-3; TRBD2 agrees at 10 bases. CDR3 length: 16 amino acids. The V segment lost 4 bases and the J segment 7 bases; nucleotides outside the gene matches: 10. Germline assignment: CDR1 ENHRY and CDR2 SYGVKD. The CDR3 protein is CAISVVTSGISNEQFF. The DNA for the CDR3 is TGTGCCATCAGTGTGGTAACTAGCGGGATTTCGAATGAGCAGTTCTTC.